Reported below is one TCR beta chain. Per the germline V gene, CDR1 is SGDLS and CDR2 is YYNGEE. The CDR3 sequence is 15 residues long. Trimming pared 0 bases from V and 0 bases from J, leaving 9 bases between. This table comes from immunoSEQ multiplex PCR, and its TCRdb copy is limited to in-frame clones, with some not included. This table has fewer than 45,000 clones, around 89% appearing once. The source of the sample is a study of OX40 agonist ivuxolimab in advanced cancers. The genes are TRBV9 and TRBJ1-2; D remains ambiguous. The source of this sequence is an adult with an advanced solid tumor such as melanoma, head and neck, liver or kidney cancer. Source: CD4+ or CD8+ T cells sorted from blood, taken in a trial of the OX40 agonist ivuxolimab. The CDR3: CASSVGPGANYGYTF. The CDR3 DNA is TGTGCCAGCAGCGTAGGCCCCGGAGCTAACTATGGCTACACCTTC.